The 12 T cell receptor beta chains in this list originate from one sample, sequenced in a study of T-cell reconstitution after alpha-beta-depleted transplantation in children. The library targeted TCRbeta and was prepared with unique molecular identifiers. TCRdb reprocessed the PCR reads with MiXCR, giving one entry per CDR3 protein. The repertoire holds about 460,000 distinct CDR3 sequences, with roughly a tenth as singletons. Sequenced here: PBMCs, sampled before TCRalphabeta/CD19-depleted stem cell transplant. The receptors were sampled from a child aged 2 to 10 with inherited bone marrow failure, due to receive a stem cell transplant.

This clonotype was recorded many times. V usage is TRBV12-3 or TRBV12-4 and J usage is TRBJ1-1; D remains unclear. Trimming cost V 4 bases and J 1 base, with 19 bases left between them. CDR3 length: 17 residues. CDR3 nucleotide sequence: TGTGCCAGCAGTTCTGGACGGAGGGATTTTGGGAACACTGAAGCTTTCTTT. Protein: CASSSGRRDFGNTEAFF.

CDR3 region: CASSLVPPGRHQPQHF. CDR3 nucleotide sequence: TGTGCCAGCAGTTTAGTTCCACCCGGACGGCATCAGCCCCAGCATTTT. This sequence joins TRBV12-3 or TRBV12-4 and TRBJ1-5, with D unclear. This CDR3 contains 16 residues. V lost 1 base to trimming and J lost 5 bases, with 15 bases between them.

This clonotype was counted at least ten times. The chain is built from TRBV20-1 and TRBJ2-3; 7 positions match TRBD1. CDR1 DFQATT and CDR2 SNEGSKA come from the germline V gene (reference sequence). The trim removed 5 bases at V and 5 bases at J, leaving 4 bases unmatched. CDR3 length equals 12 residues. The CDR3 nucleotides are TGCAGTGCTGAGGGGGCACGAGATACGCAGTATTTT. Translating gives CSAEGARDTQYF.

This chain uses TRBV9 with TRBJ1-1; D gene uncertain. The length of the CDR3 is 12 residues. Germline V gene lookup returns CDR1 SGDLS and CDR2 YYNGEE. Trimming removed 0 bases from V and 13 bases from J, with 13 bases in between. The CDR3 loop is CASSVGSGEVFF. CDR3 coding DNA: TGTGCCAGCAGCGTAGGGTCGGGCGAGGTTTTCTTT.

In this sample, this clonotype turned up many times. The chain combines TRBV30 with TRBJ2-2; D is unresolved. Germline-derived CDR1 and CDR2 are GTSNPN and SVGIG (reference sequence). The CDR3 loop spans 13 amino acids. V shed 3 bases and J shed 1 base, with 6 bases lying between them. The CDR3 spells CAWSRMNTGELFF. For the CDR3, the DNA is TGTGCCTGGAGCAGGATGAACACCGGGGAGCTGTTTTTT.

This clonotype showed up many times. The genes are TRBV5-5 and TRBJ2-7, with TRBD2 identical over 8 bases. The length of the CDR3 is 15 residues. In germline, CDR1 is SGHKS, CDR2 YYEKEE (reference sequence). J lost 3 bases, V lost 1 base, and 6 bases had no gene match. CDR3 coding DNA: TGTGCCAGCAGCTTGAAATCAAGCGGGAGCTACGAGCAGTACTTC. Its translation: CASSLKSSGSYEQYF.

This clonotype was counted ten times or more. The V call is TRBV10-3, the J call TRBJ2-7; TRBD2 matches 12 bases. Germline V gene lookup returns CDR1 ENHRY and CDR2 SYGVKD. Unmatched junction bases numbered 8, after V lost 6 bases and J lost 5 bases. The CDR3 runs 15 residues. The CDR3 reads CAIRARLAGDHEQYF. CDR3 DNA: TGTGCCATCAGGGCCAGACTAGCGGGAGACCACGAGCAGTACTTC.

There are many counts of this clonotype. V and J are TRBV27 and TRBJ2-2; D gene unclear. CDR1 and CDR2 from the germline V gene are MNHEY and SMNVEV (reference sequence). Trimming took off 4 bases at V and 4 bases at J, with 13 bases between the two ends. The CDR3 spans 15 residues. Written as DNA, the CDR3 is TGTGCCAGCAGTTCAACCCCCTATGCCACCGGGGAGCTGTTTTTT. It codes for CASSSTPYATGELFF.

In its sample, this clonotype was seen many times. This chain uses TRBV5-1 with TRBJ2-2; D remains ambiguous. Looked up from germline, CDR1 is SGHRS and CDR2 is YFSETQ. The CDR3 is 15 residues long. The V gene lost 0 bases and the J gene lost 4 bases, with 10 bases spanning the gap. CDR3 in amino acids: CASSLAASPTGELFF. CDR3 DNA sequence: TGCGCCAGCAGCTTGGCGGCAAGCCCCACCGGGGAGCTGTTTTTT.

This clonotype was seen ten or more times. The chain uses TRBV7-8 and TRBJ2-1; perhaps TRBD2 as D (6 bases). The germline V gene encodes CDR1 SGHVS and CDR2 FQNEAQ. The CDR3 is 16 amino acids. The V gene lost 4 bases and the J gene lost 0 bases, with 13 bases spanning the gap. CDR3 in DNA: TGTGCCAGCAGCTCACGCAGGGACTTCTCCTACAATGAGCAGTTCTTC. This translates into CASSSRRDFSYNEQFF.

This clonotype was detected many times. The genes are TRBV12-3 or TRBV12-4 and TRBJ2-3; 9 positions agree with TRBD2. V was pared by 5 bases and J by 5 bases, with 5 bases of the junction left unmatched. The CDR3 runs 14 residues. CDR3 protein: CASSPSGTGDTQYF. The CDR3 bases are TGTGCCAGCAGTCCTAGCGGGACTGGAGATACGCAGTATTTT.

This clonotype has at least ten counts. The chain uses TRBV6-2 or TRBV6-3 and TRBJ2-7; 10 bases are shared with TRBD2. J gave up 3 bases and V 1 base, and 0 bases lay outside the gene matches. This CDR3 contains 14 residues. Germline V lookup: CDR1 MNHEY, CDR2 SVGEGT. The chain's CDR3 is CASSYWTSGYEQYF. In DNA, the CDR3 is TGTGCCAGCAGTTACTGGACTAGCGGCTACGAGCAGTACTTC.